One and the same sample provided the 26 T cell receptor beta chains below, sequenced in a study of human T cells and chemical hapten exposure (dated by TCRdb to the early 2020s). The method was RACE. Instrument used: NextSeq 500. TCRdb cleaned the public reads at Q25 with fastp, built clones with MiXCR and kept in-frame beta chains. Rows with one shared CDR3 protein collapse into an entry with the most common genes and DNA. The sample yields 350,000 to 450,000 distinct CDR3 sequences; roughly 5% were counted once. 2% to 3% of the sample rests with the top ten. This specimen's time point label, per the study, means: pre-sensitization, week 0. According to the study, the label for this sample's treatment or condition signals: therapeutic diphenylcyclopropenone sensitization with weekly scalp DPC. This sample comprised whole blood, obtained in connection with sensitization to the hapten diphenylcyclopropenone (DPC). The receptors originated from a woman in her forties or fifties with alopecia areata. Some clones in this sample may be carry-over from other donors' samples.

This clonotype was found a few times. The rearrangement joins TRBV6-5 to TRBJ2-2; D could derive from TRBD1 or TRBD2 (5 bases each). CDR1 and CDR2 (germline): MNHEY, SVGAGI. CDR3 length: 13 amino acids. Deletions cut 6 bases from V and 6 bases from J, with 11 bases between. The CDR3 reads CASSDLGAGELFF. CDR3 in DNA: TGTGCCAGCAGCGATTTGGGGGCCGGGGAGCTGTTTTTT.

CDR3 nucleotides: TGCAGTGCGCGGACAGGTCTGAGCAATCAGCCCCAGCATTTT. As protein: CSARTGLSNQPQHF. The chain employs TRBV20-1 and TRBJ1-5; 7 nucleotides align to TRBD1. This CDR3 spans 14 amino acids. V lost 6 bases, J lost 1 base, and 6 bases stayed unmatched. Germline CDR1 and CDR2: DFQATT and SNEGSKA (reference sequence).

This clonotype came up many times. The V and J genes are TRBV20-1 and TRBJ1-5; D unresolved. Trimming cost V 3 bases and J 0 bases, with 6 bases left between them. Germline assignment: CDR1 DFQATT and CDR2 SNEGSKA (reference sequence). The CDR3 has 13 amino acids. The CDR3, as DNA: TGCAGTGCTAGGCAGGATAGCAATCAGCCCCAGCATTTT. Amino acid sequence: CSARQDSNQPQHF.

In regard to this clonotype: Lacking the conserved final phenylalanine or tryptophan, this CDR3 likely reflects a read error. The chain employs TRBV20-1 and TRBJ1-2; D not resolved. CDR3 length: 11 amino acids. Germline V gene lookup returns CDR1 DFQATT and CDR2 SNEGSKA (reference sequence). V lost 0 bases and J 3 bases, leaving 2 bases between the germline ends. As DNA, the CDR3 is TGCAGTGCTAGAGAGTACTATGGCTACACCCTC. Amino acids: CSAREYYGYTL.

In its sample, this clonotype was seen a few times. The chain has TRBV6-5 and TRBJ2-6; TRBD1 matches 7 bases. Looked up from germline, CDR1 is MNHEY and CDR2 is SVGAGI. Trimming removed 5 bases from V and 0 bases from J; junction bases left unmatched: 7. The CDR3 extends over 17 amino acids. The CDR3 protein is CASSLTGKSSGANVLTF. The CDR3 DNA is TGTGCCAGCAGTCTGACAGGGAAGAGCTCTGGGGCCAACGTCCTGACTTTC.

This clonotype was seen ten or more times. The chain is built from TRBV20-1 and TRBJ2-7; the D gene is possibly TRBD1 (5 bases). V lost 3 bases and J lost 4, with 13 bases in between. The CDR3 covers 13 residues. Germline V CDR1 and CDR2: DFQATT, SNEGSKA (reference sequence). The CDR3 loop is CSASAGMQYEQYF. The CDR3 coding sequence is TGCAGTGCTAGTGCAGGGATGCAATACGAGCAGTACTTC.

This clonotype was counted at least ten times. Written as DNA, the CDR3 is TGCGCCAGCAGCTTGGCCCTGACAGGGTCTGGCTACACCTTC. Translated: CASSLALTGSGYTF. The chain employs TRBV5-1 and TRBJ1-2; TRBD1 matches 7 bases. The V gene's germline CDR1 is SGHRS and CDR2 YFSETQ. This CDR3 comprises 14 residues. V was pared by 0 bases and J by 7 bases, with 6 bases of the junction left unmatched.

V is TRBV20-1 and J is TRBJ1-4; no clear D gene. The CDR3 is 13 amino acids. Trimming cost V 2 bases and J 5 bases, with 9 bases left between them. From germline, CDR1 is DFQATT and CDR2 SNEGSKA (reference sequence). CDR3 DNA: TGCAGTGCTAGACCTCCCGTAAATGAAAAACTGTTTTTT. This encodes CSARPPVNEKLFF.

The V call is TRBV7-8, the J call TRBJ2-5; 7 nucleotides line up with TRBD1. This CDR3 has 14 amino acids. Germline V gene lookup returns CDR1 SGHVS and CDR2 FQNEAQ. V was pared by 5 bases and J by 6 bases, with 9 bases of the junction left unmatched. The CDR3 DNA follows: TGTGCCAGCAGCCCGAGAAGGGGGCAACAGACCCAGTACTTC. Translation gives CASSPRRGQQTQYF.

Only a few counts were recorded for this clonotype. This CDR3 reads CASSWTGDQETQYF. The CDR3 DNA follows: TGCGCCAGCAGTTGGACAGGGGACCAAGAGACCCAGTACTTC. The chain is built from TRBV5-1 and TRBJ2-5; the match to TRBD1 covers 9 bases. CDR1 is SGHRS and CDR2 is YFSETQ in the germline V gene. The CDR3 is made up of 14 amino acids. J was trimmed by 0 bases and V by 5 bases; bases with no gene match: 2.

This clonotype was seen only a few times. The chain is built from TRBV6-2 or TRBV6-3 and TRBJ2-4, with D hard to call. V was shortened by 4 bases and J by 0 bases, with 10 bases between the two germline ends. The CDR3 is made up of 15 amino acids. Per germline, CDR1 MNHEY and CDR2 SVGEGT. The CDR3, as DNA: TGTGCCAGCAGTTCCCGACTTGTAGCCAAAAACATTCAGTACTTC. This codes for CASSSRLVAKNIQYF.

The gene calls are TRBV11-2 and TRBJ1-3; D gene ambiguous. The germline V gene encodes CDR1 SGHAT and CDR2 FQNNGV. The CDR3 contains 17 residues. The V and J ends lost 7 bases and 1 base respectively, with 20 bases between them. CDR3 sequence: CASNPARLSSSGNTIYF. DNA of the CDR3: TGTGCCAGCAACCCCGCCCGATTATCCTCTTCTGGAAACACCATATATTTT.

This clonotype appeared a few times. This chain links TRBV5-4 with TRBJ2-1; tentative D call: TRBD2 (7 bases). This CDR3 is built from 15 residues. Germline CDR1 and CDR2: SGHNT and YYREEE (reference sequence). V dropped 9 bases and J dropped 7 bases, with 23 bases sitting between them. CDR3 protein: CATTWGGKATNEQFF. The DNA of the CDR3 is TGTGCCACCACCTGGGGGGGCAAAGCAACAAATGAGCAGTTCTTC.

This clonotype was seen repeatedly, ten times or more. One end of the junction does not line up with germline, which may come from a read error. The genes are TRBV14 and TRBJ2-3; 10 bases fit TRBD2. This CDR3 is built from 13 residues. Germline V lookup: CDR1 SGHDN, CDR2 FVKESK. This CDR3 is CASSNVPGLAHYF. The DNA for the CDR3 is TGTGCCAGCAGCAATGTACCGGGACTAGCGCACTATTTT.

There are a few counts of this clonotype. V and J are TRBV20-1 and TRBJ2-7; 14 bases align to TRBD2. Germline V gene lookup returns CDR1 DFQATT and CDR2 SNEGSKA (reference sequence). The CDR3 sequence is 18 residues long. With V trimmed by 1 base and J by 5 bases, 13 bases remained unmatched. The CDR3 reads CSARVQGLAGADTDEQYF. In nucleotides, the CDR3 is TGCAGTGCTAGAGTACAGGGACTAGCGGGAGCGGATACCGACGAGCAGTACTTC.

The table lists this clonotype with many counts. This rearrangement joins TRBV7-2 to TRBJ1-1; no clear D gene. CDR3 length: 15 amino acids. CDR1 and CDR2 (germline): SGHTA, FQGNSA. V lost 1 base and J lost 2, with 11 bases in between. The CDR3: CASSLEVTPNTEAFF. The CDR3 DNA follows: TGTGCCAGCAGCTTAGAAGTGACACCTAACACTGAAGCTTTCTTT.

Notes on this clonotype: The junction and the germline gene differ at one end; a read error may be behind it. V usage is TRBV7-9 and J usage is TRBJ2-3; the match to TRBD2 covers 8 bases. CDR1 and CDR2 (germline): SEHNR, FQNEAQ (reference sequence). The CDR3 spans 17 residues. The CDR3 loop reads CASSPRGLAVGTYTQYF. CDR3 nucleotide sequence: TGTGCCAGCAGCCCTCGCGGACTAGCCGTGGGCACATATACGCAGTATTTT.

The CDR3 DNA is TGTGCCAGCAGCCACCCCGGACAGGGGAAGGATGGCTACACCTTC. It yields the protein CASSHPGQGKDGYTF. This chain uses TRBV3-1 with TRBJ1-2, with TRBD1 identical over 9 bases. Trimming cost V 3 bases and J 6 bases; bases outside gene matches: 8. Looked up from germline, CDR1 is LGHDT and CDR2 is YNNKEL (reference sequence). The CDR3 contains 15 residues. Full variable domain (outside the CDR3, taken from reference TRBV3-1 and TRBJ1-2): DTAVSQTPKYLVTQMGNDKSIKCEQNLGHDTMYWYKQDSKKFLKIMFSYNNKELIINETVPNRFSPKSPDKAHLNLHINSLELGDSAVYFCASSHPGQGKDGYTFGSGTRLTVV.

In this sample, this clonotype turned up a few times. The genes are TRBV9 and TRBJ1-1; D may be TRBD1 (6 bases). Germline-derived CDR1 and CDR2 are SGDLS and YYNGEE. The CDR3 totals 15 residues. Trimming removed 0 bases from V and 6 bases from J, with 15 bases in between. CDR3 DNA: TGTGCCAGCAGCGTAGGACAGGCTTGGACAGCTGAAGCTTTCTTT. This translates into CASSVGQAWTAEAFF.

This clonotype has a count of ten or more. This rearrangement joins TRBV5-1 to TRBJ1-1; no clear D. The CDR3 has 14 residues. The V and J ends lost 2 bases and 5 bases respectively, with 13 bases between them. Per the germline V gene, CDR1 is SGHRS and CDR2 is YFSETQ. This CDR3 is CASSLRQRGTEAFF. The CDR3 DNA reads as TGCGCCAGCAGCTTACGACAAAGAGGAACTGAAGCTTTCTTT.

This clonotype was picked up a small number of times. V is TRBV7-9 and J is TRBJ1-1; D remains unclear. Deletions cut 1 base from V and 10 bases from J, with 10 bases between. The CDR3 runs to 12 residues. In germline, CDR1 is SEHNR, CDR2 FQNEAQ (reference sequence). This CDR3 is CASSLERESAFF. Here the CDR3 DNA reads TGTGCCAGCAGCTTAGAAAGGGAATCAGCTTTCTTT.

This clonotype was observed at least ten times. The V gene is TRBV6-1, the J gene TRBJ1-6; D remains ambiguous. V gave up 6 bases and J gave up 7 bases, with 13 bases separating them. Germline values: CDR1 MNHNS, CDR2 SASEGT. CDR3 size: 14 residues. The CDR3 DNA sequence: TGTGCCAGCAGCTTAGGACGGCTAAATTCACCCCTCCACTTT. Translated: CASSLGRLNSPLHF.

This clonotype was seen ten or more times. The chain links TRBV6-1 to TRBJ1-5; D unclear. Trimming left V 6 bases short and J 0 bases short, with 6 bases between. CDR1 and CDR2 from the germline V gene are MNHNS and SASEGT. The CDR3 consists of 13 residues. The CDR3, as DNA: TGTGCCAGCAGATCAATTAGCAATCAGCCCCAGCATTTT. Residues: CASRSISNQPQHF.

This clonotype was seen only a few times. This sequence joins TRBV29-1 and TRBJ2-3; D is uncertain. The V gene's germline CDR1 is SQVTM and CDR2 ANQGSEA. Trimming removed 2 bases at V and 1 base at J, with 7 bases between. This CDR3 is 13 amino acids long. CDR3 in DNA: TGCAGCGTTGAAAGTCCCGGCACAGATACGCAGTATTTT. This encodes CSVESPGTDTQYF.

This clonotype was found a few times. V is TRBV20-1 and J is TRBJ1-1, with no clear D. Trimming took off 2 bases at V and 1 base at J, with 8 bases between the two ends. This CDR3 is built from 13 residues. In germline, CDR1 is DFQATT, CDR2 SNEGSKA (reference sequence). For the CDR3, the DNA is TGCAGTGCTAGAAGACCGCCGAACACTGAAGCTTTCTTT. This codes for CSARRPPNTEAFF.

The chain carries TRBV7-9 and TRBJ1-1, with D perhaps matching TRBD1 (6 bases). Per germline, CDR1 SEHNR and CDR2 FQNEAQ (reference sequence). This CDR3 comprises 17 residues. V was cut by 0 bases and J by 1 base, with 15 bases left in between. CDR3 DNA sequence: TGTGCCAGCAGCTTAGCGCAAGCAGGGGAGCCGAACACTGAAGCTTTCTTT. It is translated as CASSLAQAGEPNTEAFF. Full variable domain (missing parts from reference TRBV7-9 and TRBJ1-1): DTGVSQNPRHKITKRGQNVTFRCDPISEHNRLYWYRQTLGQGPEFLTYFQNEAQLEKSRLLSDRFSAERPKGSFSTLEIQRTEQGDSAMYLCASSLAQAGEPNTEAFFGQGTRLTVV.